This record covers a single T cell receptor beta chain. Its target is not known. With V trimmed by 3 bases and J by 0 bases, 3 bases remained unmatched. The germline V gene has CDR1 SGHRS and CDR2 YFSETQ. CDR3 length: 15 amino acids. Each CDR3 protein is one row after TCRdb ran MiXCR on the reads. The sample lists 63,000 or so distinct CDR3 sequences; about 50% were seen once. This record belongs to a study of type 1 regulatory T cells. Turning to the study itself: An in vitro protocol generated T-allo10, a Tr1-enriched, alloantigen-specific CD4 T cell product. Study-wide results and limits: Type 1 regulatory T cells had a more restricted TCR repertoire than non-type 1 regulatory T cells.

J is TRBJ1-1 and V is TRBV5-1; TRBD1 matches at 9 bases. Specimen: cultured non-Tr1 T cells, either the whole culture or a sorted T cell fraction (not recorded which). The TCR originated in a human donor in good health. The CDR3 bases are TGCGCCAGCAGCTCCGGGACAGGGTTGAACACTGAAGCTTTCTTT. This encodes CASSSGTGLNTEAFF.